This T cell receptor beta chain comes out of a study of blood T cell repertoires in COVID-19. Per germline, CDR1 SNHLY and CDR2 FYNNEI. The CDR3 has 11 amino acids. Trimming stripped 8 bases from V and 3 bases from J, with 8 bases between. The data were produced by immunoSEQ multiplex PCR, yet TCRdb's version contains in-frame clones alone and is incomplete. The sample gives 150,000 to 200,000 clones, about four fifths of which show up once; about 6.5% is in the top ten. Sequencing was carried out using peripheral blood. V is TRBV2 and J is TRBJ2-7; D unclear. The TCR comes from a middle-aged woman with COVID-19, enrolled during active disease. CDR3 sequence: CASLSYYEQYF. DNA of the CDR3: TGTGCCAGCCTGAGCTACTACGAGCAGTACTTC. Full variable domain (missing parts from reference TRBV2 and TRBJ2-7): EPEVTQTPSHQVTQMGQEVILRCVPISNHLYFYWYRQILGQKVEFLVSFYNNEISEKSEIFDDQFSVERPDGSNFTLKIRSTKLEDSAMYFCASLSYYEQYFGPGTRLTVT.